Listed here are 13 T cell receptor beta chains from one sample, sequenced in a study of shared clonotypes between healthy human individuals. Some clones are missing from TCRdb's copy, which holds only in-frame ones; the method was immunoSEQ multiplex PCR. The sample includes roughly 2.2 million clones, around 92% seen only once; the top ten take 0.37%. Sample: naive CD4+ T cells from PBMCs. Indicated subset: CD45RA+ positively selected. These TCRs come from a young man in good health. Some clones in this sample may be carry-over from other donors' samples.

The gene calls are TRBV7-3 and TRBJ2-3; D may match TRBD1 or TRBD2 (6 bases each). The V and J ends lost 5 bases and 2 bases respectively, with 17 bases between them. The germline gives CDR1 SGHTA, CDR2 FQGTGA. CDR3 size: 16 residues. CDR3 nucleotide sequence: TGTGCCAGCAGCGTTCAGGGGCGGGGATACACAGATACGCAGTATTTT. Amino acids: CASSVQGRGYTDTQYF.

In this sample, this clone turned up once. This chain connects TRBV7-3 to TRBJ2-1; 8 bases match TRBD2. After removal of 0 bases from V and 3 bases from J, the junction contained 1 base not matched to a gene. The length of the CDR3 is 15 residues. Germline CDR1 reads SGHTA; CDR2 reads FQGTGA. This CDR3 is CASSLTSGDYNEQFF. The CDR3 nucleotides are TGTGCCAGCAGCTTAACTAGCGGGGACTACAATGAGCAGTTCTTC.

This clone occurred a few times. The chain joins TRBV27 to TRBJ1-2; TRBD1 might be the D (6 bases). This CDR3 spans 12 amino acids. The germline gives CDR1 MNHEY, CDR2 SMNVEV (reference sequence). The V end was cut by 5 bases, the J end by 7 bases, with 11 bases between. The CDR3 loop reads CASSPGAGGYTF. CDR3 coding DNA: TGTGCCAGCAGTCCAGGGGCAGGTGGCTACACCTTC.

The chain combines TRBV28 with TRBJ1-5, with no clear D. The length of the CDR3 is 16 residues. Between the trimmed V and J ends, which lost 1 base and 2 bases, there was a span of 12 bases. Germline V gene sequence: CDR1 MDHEN, CDR2 SYDVKM. The CDR3 DNA follows: TGTGCCAGCAGTTTATTCCGGACCGTTGGCAATCAGCCCCAGCATTTT. This encodes CASSLFRTVGNQPQHF.

The chain employs TRBV15 and TRBJ1-6; 7 nucleotides agree with TRBD1. The ends lost 0 bases at V and 9 bases at J; junction bases unmatched: 11. CDR3 size: 17 residues. Germline values: CDR1 LNHNV, CDR2 YYDKDF (reference sequence). CDR3 residues: CATSRDPPQGVGSPLHF. CDR3 nucleotides: TGTGCCACCAGCAGAGATCCCCCCCAGGGGGTGGGTTCACCCCTCCACTTT.

The V and J genes are TRBV15 and TRBJ2-7; D ambiguous. The CDR3 spans 13 residues. Germline loops: CDR1 LNHNV, CDR2 YYDKDF (reference sequence). V gave up 0 bases and J gave up 5 bases, with 8 bases separating them. CDR3 residues: CATSRDFYHEQYF. CDR3 coding DNA: TGTGCCACCAGCAGAGATTTTTACCACGAGCAGTACTTC.

The chain has TRBV7-3 and TRBJ2-1; no definite D call. Trimming removed 5 bases at V and 2 bases at J, with 13 bases between. This CDR3 is built from 15 residues. The V gene's germline CDR1 is SGHTA and CDR2 FQGTGA. DNA for the CDR3: TGTGCCAGCAGCCCCCACCATACTACCTACAATGAGCAGTTCTTC. Encoded protein: CASSPHHTTYNEQFF.

The gene calls are TRBV28 and TRBJ1-1; D gene uncertain. Germline-derived CDR1 and CDR2 are MDHEN and SYDVKM. V lost 9 bases and J 4 bases, leaving 18 bases between the germline ends. This CDR3 has 14 amino acids. The CDR3 sequence is CASTPGRQGTEAFF. The CDR3 DNA reads as TGTGCCAGTACGCCCGGGAGACAAGGCACTGAAGCTTTCTTT.

V is TRBV28 and J is TRBJ1-5, with D tentatively TRBD1 (5 bases). The CDR3 sequence is 16 residues long. The germline V gene encodes CDR1 MDHEN and CDR2 SYDVKM. Trimming stripped 7 bases from V and 0 bases from J, with 16 bases between. The CDR3 bases are TGTGCCAGCATACCCCAAATGGGGGGTAGCAATCAGCCCCAGCATTTT. Protein: CASIPQMGGSNQPQHF. Together with reference TRBV28 and TRBJ1-5, the CDR3 gives the full variable domain: DVKVTQSSRYLVKRTGEKVFLECVQDMDHENMFWYRQDPGLGLRLIYFSYDVKMKEKGDIPEGYSVSREKKERFSLILESASTNQTSMYLCASIPQMGGSNQPQHFGDGTRLSIL.

The genes are TRBV19 and TRBJ2-7, with unresolved D. Germline V gene data show CDR1 as LNHDA and CDR2 as SQIVND (reference sequence). The length of the CDR3 is 12 residues. V dropped 6 bases and J dropped 2 bases, with 8 bases sitting between them. CDR3 nucleotide sequence: TGTGCCAGTAGGAGTAGGGCCTACGAGCAGTACTTC. Encoded protein: CASRSRAYEQYF.

The chain is built from TRBV25-1 and TRBJ2-4, with no clear D. Trimming cost V 3 bases and J 6 bases, with 9 bases left between them. The CDR3 spans 13 residues. Germline CDR1 reads MGHDK; CDR2 reads SYGVNS. The CDR3 spells CASSEASSNIQYF. The CDR3, as DNA: TGTGCCAGCAGTGAGGCTAGTTCAAACATTCAGTACTTC.

The chain couples TRBV5-1 to TRBJ1-2; the D is unclear. Deletions cut 6 bases from V and 4 bases from J, with 13 bases between. Germline lookup yields CDR1 SGHRS and CDR2 YFSETQ. The CDR3 is made up of 13 amino acids. The CDR3 bases are TGCGCCAGCAACTCGCGCCCCAGCTATGGCTACACCTTC. It yields the protein CASNSRPSYGYTF.

In its sample, this clone was seen a few times. This sample includes further DNA sequences coding for the same CDR3. V is TRBV5-1 and J is TRBJ2-1, with 9 bases identical to TRBD1. The junction had 2 bases not matched to a gene; V was cut back by 0 bases and J by 7 bases. Germline CDR1 and CDR2: SGHRS and YFSETQ. CDR3 size: 14 residues. CDR3 in amino acids: CASSLAGQGNEQFF. The CDR3 bases are TGCGCCAGCAGCTTGGCCGGACAGGGGAATGAGCAGTTCTTC.